This T cell receptor (beta chain) was identified in a study of blood T cell repertoires in COVID-19. At the level of the study: From the United States, Italy and Spain came samples of acute and convalescent COVID-19. PBMCs, B-cell-depleted T cells, or T cells were the source of the cDNA or gDNA that made up the material.

In the authors' workflow: Nucleated cell number was recorded as an estimate derived from reference gene primer amplification. Data came from immunoSEQ multiplex PCR; TCRdb stores just in-frame clones and leaves some out. For V, J and clone size, that table is used; D and trimming come from the DNA. The table lists fewer than 500,000 clones, roughly 90% of them singletons. This clone was detected only a few times. The clonotype was recovered from a woman under 40 with acute or convalescent COVID-19. Specimen: peripheral blood.

CDR3 nucleotides: TGTGCCAGCGGGGGACAGGGTTATTCACCCCTCCACTTT. It specifies CASGGQGYSPLHF. The chain couples TRBV2 to TRBJ1-6, with 9 bases that match TRBD1. V shed 8 bases and J 8 bases; nucleotides not matched to a gene: 4. CDR3 length: 13 amino acids. Germline V gives CDR1 SNHLY, CDR2 FYNNEI.